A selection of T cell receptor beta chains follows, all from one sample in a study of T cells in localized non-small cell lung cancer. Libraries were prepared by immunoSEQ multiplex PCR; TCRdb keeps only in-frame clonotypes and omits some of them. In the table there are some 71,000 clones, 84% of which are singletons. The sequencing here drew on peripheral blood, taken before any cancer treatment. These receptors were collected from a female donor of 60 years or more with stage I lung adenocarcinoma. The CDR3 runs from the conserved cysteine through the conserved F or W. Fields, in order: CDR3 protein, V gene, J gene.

CDR3aa: CASSQETLDGEKLFF
v_gene: TRBV16
j_gene: TRBJ1-4

CDR3aa: CASSKSGVETQYF
v_gene: TRBV7-8
j_gene: TRBJ2-5

CDR3aa: CASSYYRGSDTQYF
v_gene: TRBV27
j_gene: TRBJ2-3

CDR3aa: CASSAGNYGYTF
v_gene: TRBV6-5
j_gene: TRBJ1-2

CDR3aa: CASSLDSSGSGVAFF
v_gene: TRBV5-1
j_gene: TRBJ1-1

CDR3aa: CASSPQYEQYF
v_gene: TRBV16
j_gene: TRBJ2-7

CDR3aa: CASSIPTVQETQYF
v_gene: TRBV5-6
j_gene: TRBJ2-5

CDR3aa: CASSSNGSPSYEQYF
v_gene: TRBV27
j_gene: TRBJ2-7

CDR3aa: CASSLESLAGWYEQYF
v_gene: TRBV11-3
j_gene: TRBJ2-7

CDR3aa: CASSGLNQKTSYEQYF
v_gene: TRBV25-1
j_gene: TRBJ2-7